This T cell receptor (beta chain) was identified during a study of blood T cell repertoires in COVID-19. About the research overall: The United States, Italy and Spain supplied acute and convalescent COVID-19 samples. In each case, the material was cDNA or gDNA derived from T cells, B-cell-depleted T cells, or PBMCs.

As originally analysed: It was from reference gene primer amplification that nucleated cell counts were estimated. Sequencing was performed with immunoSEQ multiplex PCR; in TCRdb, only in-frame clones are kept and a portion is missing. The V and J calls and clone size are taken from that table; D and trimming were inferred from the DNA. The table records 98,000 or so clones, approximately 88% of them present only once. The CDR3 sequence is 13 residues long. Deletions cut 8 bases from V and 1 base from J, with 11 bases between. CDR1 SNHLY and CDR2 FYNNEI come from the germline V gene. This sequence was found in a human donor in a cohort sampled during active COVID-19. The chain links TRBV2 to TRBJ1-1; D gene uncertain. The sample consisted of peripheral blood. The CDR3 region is CASQFQENTEAFF. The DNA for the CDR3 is TGTGCCAGCCAATTCCAGGAGAACACTGAAGCTTTCTTT. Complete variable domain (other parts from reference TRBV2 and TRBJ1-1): EPEVTQTPSHQVTQMGQEVILRCVPISNHLYFYWYRQILGQKVEFLVSFYNNEISEKSEIFDDQFSVERPDGSNFTLKIRSTKLEDSAMYFCASQFQENTEAFFGQGTRLTVV.